The clone carrying this T cell receptor beta chain was recorded only once. Antigen: not known. The sample originates from a study of cytomegalovirus exposure and HLA in healthy donors. About the study: The roughly 120 million unique TCR beta sequences, from 150 million to 200 million T cells, were found by an earlier analysis. General study points: The availability of immune exposure information extended only to CMV serostatus. The productive fraction for most TCR beta V segments was about 87% or about 30% in an earlier analysis.

This PCR relied on a set of 60 Vbeta primers and 13 Jbeta primers. The data were produced by immunoSEQ multiplex PCR, yet TCRdb's version contains in-frame clones alone and is incomplete. The table has 150,000 or so clones, roughly 75% seen once. The CDR3 covers 12 residues. Per germline, CDR1 MRHNA and CDR2 SNTAGT. With 7 bases removed from V and 8 bases from J, the gap between germline ends came to 11 bases. Donors were nominally healthy when sampled, though unrecorded immune exposures were likely. The specimen sequenced was PBMCs. The chain couples TRBV6-4 to TRBJ1-4; possible D gene TRBD1, 5 bases. The source is a man between 35 and 55 years old in good health and CMV-seronegative. The DNA for the CDR3 is TGTGCCAGCAAGGGGTACGGGGAAAAACTGTTTTTT. This encodes CASKGYGEKLFF.